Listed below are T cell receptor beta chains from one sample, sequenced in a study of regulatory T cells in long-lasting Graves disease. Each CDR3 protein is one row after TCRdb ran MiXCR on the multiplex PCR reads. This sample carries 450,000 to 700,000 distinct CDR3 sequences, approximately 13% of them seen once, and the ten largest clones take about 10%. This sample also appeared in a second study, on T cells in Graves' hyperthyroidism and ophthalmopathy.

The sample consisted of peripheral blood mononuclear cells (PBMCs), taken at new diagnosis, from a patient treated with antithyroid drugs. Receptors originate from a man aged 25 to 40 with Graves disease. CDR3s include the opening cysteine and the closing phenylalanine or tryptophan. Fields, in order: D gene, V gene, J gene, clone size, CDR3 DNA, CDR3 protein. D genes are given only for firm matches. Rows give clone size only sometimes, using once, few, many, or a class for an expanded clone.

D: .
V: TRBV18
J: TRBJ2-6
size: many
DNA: TGTGCCAGCTCACCAGTCGGAGTTGGGGCCAACGTCCTGACTTTC
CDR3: CASSPVGVGANVLTF

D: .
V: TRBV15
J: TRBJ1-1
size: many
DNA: TGTGCCACCAGCAGTCCCTCGTCGGGGGCTTTCTTT
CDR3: CATSSPSSGAFF

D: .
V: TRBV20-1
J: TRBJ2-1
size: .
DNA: TGCAGTGCTCAAGGTGGGGTGGACCTTCGGGCGAATGAGCAGTTCTTC
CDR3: CSAQGGVDLRANEQFF

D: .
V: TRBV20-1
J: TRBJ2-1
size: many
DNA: TGCAGTGCTGTAAACCAGCGGGACAGCTCCTACAATGAGCAGTTCTTC
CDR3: CSAVNQRDSSYNEQFF

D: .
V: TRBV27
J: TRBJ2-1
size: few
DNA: TGTGCCAGCAGTTTATCTTCGCTCCGGAAGGTCTCCTACAATGAGCAGTTCTTC
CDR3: CASSLSSLRKVSYNEQFF

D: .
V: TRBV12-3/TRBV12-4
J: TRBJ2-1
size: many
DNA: TGTGCCAGCAGTTTTATGGGTTATGAGCAGTTCTTC
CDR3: CASSFMGYEQFF

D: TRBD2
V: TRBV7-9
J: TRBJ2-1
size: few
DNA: TGTGCCAGCAGCTGGACTAGCGATGACAATGAGCAGTTCTTC
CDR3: CASSWTSDDNEQFF

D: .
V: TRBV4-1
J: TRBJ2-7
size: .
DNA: TGCGCCAGCAGCCAGAGCTTAACCTCCTACGAGCAGTACTTC
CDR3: CASSQSLTSYEQYF

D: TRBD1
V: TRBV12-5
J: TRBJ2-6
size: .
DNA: TGTGCTAGTGGCCCCCGGGACAGTAGTCTCTCTGGGGCCAACGTCCTGACTTTC
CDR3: CASGPRDSSLSGANVLTF

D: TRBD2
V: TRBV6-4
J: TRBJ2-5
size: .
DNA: TGTGCCAGCAGCTCTCGACTAGCGGGCTCTCAAGAGACCCAGTACTTC
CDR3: CASSSRLAGSQETQYF

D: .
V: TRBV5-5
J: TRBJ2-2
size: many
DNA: TGTGCCAGCAGATTCTTGGCCGGGGAGACCGGGGAGCTGTTTTTT
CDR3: CASRFLAGETGELFF

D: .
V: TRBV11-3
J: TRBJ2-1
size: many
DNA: TGTGCCAGCAGCTTAGATCGCCGGCGTGAGCAGTTCTTC
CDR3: CASSLDRRREQFF

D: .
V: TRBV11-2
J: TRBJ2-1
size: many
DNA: TGTGCCAGCAGCTTAGGGGGCGAGTACAATGAGCAGTTCTTC
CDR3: CASSLGGEYNEQFF

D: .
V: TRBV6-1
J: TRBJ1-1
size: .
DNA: TGTGCCAGCAGTGAAGCGTCTTGGTCCCGGGGGGGGACTGAAACTTTCTTT
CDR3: CASSEASWSRGGTETFF

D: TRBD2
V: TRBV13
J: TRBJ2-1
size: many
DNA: TGTGCCAGCAGATTTAGCGGGGCTCCCTACAATGAGCAGTTCTTC
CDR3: CASRFSGAPYNEQFF

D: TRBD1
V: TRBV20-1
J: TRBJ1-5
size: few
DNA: TGCAGTGCCCTCCGGACAGGGGGACAGCCCCAGCATTTT
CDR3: CSALRTGGQPQHF

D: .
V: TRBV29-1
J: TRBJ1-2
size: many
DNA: TGCAGCGCCATGACAGTAGGCTACACCTTC
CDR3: CSAMTVGYTF

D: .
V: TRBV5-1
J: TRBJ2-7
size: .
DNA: TGCGCCAGCAGCTTGGACCCGGACAGCTCCTACGAGCAGTACTTC
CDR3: CASSLDPDSSYEQYF

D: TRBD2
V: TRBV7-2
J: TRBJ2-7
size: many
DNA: TGTGCCAGCAAAATGCCCGGGGGGGGTGAGCAGTACTTC
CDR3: CASKMPGGGEQYF

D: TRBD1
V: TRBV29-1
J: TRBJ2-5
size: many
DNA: TGCAGCGTGGGGACAGGGTTGGTTTCCGAGACCCAGTACTTC
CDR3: CSVGTGLVSETQYF

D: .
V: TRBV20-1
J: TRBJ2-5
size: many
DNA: TGCAGTGCTAGAAGCCGGGTCCCAGGGGAGACCCAGTACTTC
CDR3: CSARSRVPGETQYF

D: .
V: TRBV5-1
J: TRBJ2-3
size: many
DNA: TGCGCCAGCAGCGCTCGAGTGGTGGGCGCAGATACGCAGTATTTT
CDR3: CASSARVVGADTQYF

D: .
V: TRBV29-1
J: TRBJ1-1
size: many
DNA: TGCAGCGTTTACCGGCTATACACTGAAGCTTTCTTT
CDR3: CSVYRLYTEAFF

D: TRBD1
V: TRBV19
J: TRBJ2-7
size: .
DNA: TGTGCCAGTAGTATACGGGACAGTTTCTCCTACGAGCAGTACTTC
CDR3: CASSIRDSFSYEQYF

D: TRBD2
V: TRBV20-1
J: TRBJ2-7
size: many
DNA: TGCAGTGCTCCCGGGACTAGCGGGAGGAGCTCCTACGAGCAGTACTTC
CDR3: CSAPGTSGRSSYEQYF

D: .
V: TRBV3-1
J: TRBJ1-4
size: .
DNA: TGTGCCAGCAGCCAAGATCCGGGATTATATAGCCTGTTTTTT
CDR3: CASSQDPGLYSLFF

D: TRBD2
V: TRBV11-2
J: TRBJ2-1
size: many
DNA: TGTGCCAGCAGGTCACTAGCGGGAGAGTTCAATGAGCAGTTCTTC
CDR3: CASRSLAGEFNEQFF

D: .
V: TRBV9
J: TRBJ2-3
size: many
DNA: TGTGCCAGCAGCGTATCAGGGGAAGATACGCAGTATTTT
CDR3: CASSVSGEDTQYF

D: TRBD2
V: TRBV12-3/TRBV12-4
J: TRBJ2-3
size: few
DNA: TGTGCCAGCACCGCTCAGACCGAGACTAGCGGCACAGATACGCAGTATTTT
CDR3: CASTAQTETSGTDTQYF

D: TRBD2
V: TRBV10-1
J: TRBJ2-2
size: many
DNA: TGCGCCAGCAGGGGCGGGAGTGGCGGGGAGCTGTTTTTT
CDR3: CASRGGSGGELFF

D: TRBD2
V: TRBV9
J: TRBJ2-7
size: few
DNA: TGTGCCAGCAGCGGCTCACTAGCGGGGGCCTACGAGCAGTACTTC
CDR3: CASSGSLAGAYEQYF

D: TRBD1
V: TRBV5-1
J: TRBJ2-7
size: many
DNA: TGCGCCAGCAGCCAGGACAGGGCCTCCCACGAGCAGTACTTC
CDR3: CASSQDRASHEQYF

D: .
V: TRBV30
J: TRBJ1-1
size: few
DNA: TGTGCCTGGAGCCCTGAAACGAGGGGACTCAGGAACACTGAAGCTTTCTTT
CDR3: CAWSPETRGLRNTEAFF

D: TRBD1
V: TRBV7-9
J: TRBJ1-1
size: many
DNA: TGTGCCAGCAGCTTAGCGGGACAGACAGCTGAAGCTTTCTTT
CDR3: CASSLAGQTAEAFF

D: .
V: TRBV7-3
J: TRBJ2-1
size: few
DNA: TGTGCCAGCAGCTTCCCCTCCCGGGGTGAGCAGTTCTTC
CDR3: CASSFPSRGEQFF

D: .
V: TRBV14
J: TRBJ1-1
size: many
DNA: TGTGCCAGCAGCCAAATAGGAGGTACTGAAGCTTTCTTT
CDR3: CASSQIGGTEAFF

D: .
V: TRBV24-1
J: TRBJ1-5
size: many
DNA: TGTGCCACCAGTCTCCATGAAAACCAGCCCCAGCATTTT
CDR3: CATSLHENQPQHF

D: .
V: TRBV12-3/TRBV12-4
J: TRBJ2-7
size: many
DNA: TGTGCCAGCACCGTGGGTCCATCATTCTACGAGCAGTACTTC
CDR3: CASTVGPSFYEQYF

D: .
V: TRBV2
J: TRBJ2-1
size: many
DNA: TGTGCCAGCAGTGAGGGGGGCTACAATGAGCAGTTCTTC
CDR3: CASSEGGYNEQFF

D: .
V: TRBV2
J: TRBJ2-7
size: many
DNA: TGTGCCAGCCTAGGCGCGGAATCTAGCTCCTACGAGCAGTACTTC
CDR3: CASLGAESSSYEQYF

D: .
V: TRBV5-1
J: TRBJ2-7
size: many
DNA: TGCGCCAGCAGCATCGGGGAGGCCCGCGAGCAGTACTTC
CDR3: CASSIGEAREQYF

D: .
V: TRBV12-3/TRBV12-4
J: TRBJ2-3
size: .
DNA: TGTGCCAGCACTCAGGCAGGGCTAGCACTCACAGATACGCAGTATTTT
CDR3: CASTQAGLALTDTQYF

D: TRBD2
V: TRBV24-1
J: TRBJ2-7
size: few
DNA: TGTGCCACCAGTGACCCTAGCGGGAGAGGGAACGAGCAGTACTTC
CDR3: CATSDPSGRGNEQYF

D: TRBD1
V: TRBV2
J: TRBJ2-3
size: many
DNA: TGTGCCAGCCTTAAGAGGTTACAGGGGAAGCGCGGTCATACGCAGTATTTT
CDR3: CASLKRLQGKRGHTQYF